This TCR beta chain stems from a study of blood T cell repertoires in COVID-19. Overall study: COVID-19 samples, acute and convalescent, were from the United States, Italy and Spain.

CDR3 length: 17 residues. TCRdb's table, derived via immunoSEQ multiplex PCR, lists solely in-frame clones and lacks some. The data show under 90,000 clones, approximately 79% seen once. This sequence was found in a woman over 75 with active or convalescent COVID-19. The chain employs TRBV21-1 and TRBJ1-5; the DNA was not used to check the table's D call, TRBD1. TRBV21-1 represents a pseudogene. Sequenced material: peripheral blood. The CDR3 DNA reads as TGTGCCAGCAGCAAAGGTAACAGGGCATGGAGCAATCAGCCCCAGCATTTT. Encoded protein: CASSKGNRAWSNQPQHF.